A single sample is the source of the 9 T cell receptor beta chains below, sequenced in a study. Tregs were sorted as CD4+CD25+CD127-/low cells. TCRdb re-called the 5' RACE reads through MiXCR, storing one row per CDR3 protein. The sample yields approximately 11,000 distinct CDR3 sequences, 27% seen once. What was sequenced was Tregs sorted from a lymph node. The receptor set was obtained from a female donor with breast cancer.

By proportion, this clonotype is medium-sized. The chain joins TRBV5-6 to TRBJ2-1, with 8 bases lining up with TRBD1. Germline-derived CDR1 and CDR2 are SGHDT and YYEEEE. This CDR3 region has 16 residues. J gave up 4 bases and V 4 bases, and 10 bases lay outside the gene matches. The CDR3 nucleotides read TGTGCCAGCAGCCCAGACAAGACAGGGGATTACAATGAGCAGTTCTTC. Amino acids: CASSPDKTGDYNEQFF.

Comments on this clonotype: This may come from a read error, since a much larger clone is one base off. V and J are TRBV7-9 and TRBJ2-1, with 9 nucleotides matching TRBD1. Trimming removed 6 bases from V and 7 bases from J; junction bases left unmatched: 13. The CDR3 runs 16 residues. Looked up from germline, CDR1 is SEHNR and CDR2 is FQNEAQ (reference sequence). The CDR3 coding sequence is TGTGCCAGCAGATTACCGGGACAGGGTGCTGCAAATGAGCAGTTCTTC. Encoded protein: CASRLPGQGAANEQFF.

Points on this clonotype: The CDR3 does not close with the conserved phenylalanine or tryptophan, likely indicating a read error. The CDR3 bases are TGTGCCGGCAGCCCGACAAGAGCGGATACGCAGTATTTA. Translating it yields CAGSPTRADTQYL. The genes are TRBV5-6 and TRBJ2-3; D is ambiguous. CDR3 length equals 13 residues. From germline, CDR1 is SGHDT and CDR2 YYEEEE.

Ten or more counts support this clonotype. The chain is built from TRBV6-1 and TRBJ2-1; D gene uncertain. This CDR3 is built from 13 residues. V lost 1 base and J 5 bases, leaving 6 bases between the germline ends. Germline V gene data show CDR1 as MNHNS and CDR2 as SASEGT. This CDR3 is CASSEGRDNEQFF. The CDR3 DNA is TGTGCCAGCAGTGAAGGCAGAGACAATGAGCAGTTCTTC.

This clonotype was detected many times. The chain has TRBV6-5 and TRBJ1-1; TRBD1 matches 7 bases. V shed 5 bases, J shed 0 bases, and the junction held 6 bases outside the gene matches. The CDR3 contains 15 residues. Germline V gene data show CDR1 as MNHEY and CDR2 as SVGAGI. CDR3 region: CASSTPTGMNTEAFF. Here the CDR3 DNA reads TGTGCCAGCAGTACTCCGACAGGGATGAACACTGAAGCTTTCTTT.

The chain joins TRBV20-1 to TRBJ1-2; 11 positions match TRBD1. The CDR3 has 14 amino acids. Looked up from germline, CDR1 is DFQATT and CDR2 is SNEGSKA (reference sequence). V shed 6 bases and J 4 bases; nucleotides not matched to a gene: 7. The CDR3 here is CSAADGQGAYGYTF. The CDR3 region has the DNA TGCAGTGCCGCGGACGGACAGGGGGCCTATGGCTACACCTTC.

Note on this clonotype: A single base separates this from a much larger clone, so it may be a read error. The V gene is TRBV19, the J gene TRBJ1-5; 7 bases line up with TRBD1. This CDR3 is 16 amino acids long. CDR1 and CDR2 from the germline V gene are LNHDA and SQIVND (reference sequence). CDR3: CACSLRQGGGNQPQHF. The CDR3 DNA is TGTGCCTGTAGTCTAAGACAGGGCGGAGGCAATCAGCCCCAGCATTTT.

About this clonotype: A clone one base away is much larger, so this may be a read error. The CDR3 reads CASSPDRWLTEAFF. CDR3 coding DNA: TGTGCCAGCAGCCCGGACAGGTGGCTTACTGAAGCTTTCTTT. The chain links TRBV4-2 to TRBJ1-1, with 7 bases that match TRBD1. The CDR3 extends over 14 amino acids. CDR1 and CDR2 (germline): LGHNA, YNFKEQ. V shed 4 bases and J 5 bases; nucleotides not matched to a gene: 7.

Of note for this clonotype: The junction departs from germline at one end; a sequencing error may be responsible. The gene calls are TRBV6-1 and TRBJ2-1; D ambiguous. The CDR3 totals 16 residues. The germline gives CDR1 MNHNS, CDR2 SASEGT. In DNA form, the CDR3 reads TGTGCCAGCCAGACTCCGACCAGATTACTTTACAGTGAGCAGTTCTTC. Its translation: CASQTPTRLLYSEQFF.